This is a list of T cell receptor beta chains from one sample in a study of blood T cells in healthy people across ages. TCRdb re-called the 5' RACE reads through MiXCR, storing one row per CDR3 protein. Of fewer than 800,000 distinct CDR3 sequences in the sample, roughly 25% are singletons; the top ten hold 9.4%. The sample was also reused in another study, on T cells of mothers and their children.

Material for sequencing was blood. These TCRs come from a boy aged 5 to 17 in good health. Each CDR3 is given with its conserved first and last residue. D genes are given only for firm matches. Size tells how often a clone was seen (once, few, many) or the class of an expanded clone, and some rows leave it out.

v_call: TRBV24-1; d_call: .; clone_size: few; j_call: TRBJ2-1; cdr3_nt: TGTGCCACCAGTCAACGGGACTCGGGCTATGAGCAGTTCTTC; cdr3_aa: CATSQRDSGYEQFF
v_call: TRBV28; d_call: .; clone_size: .; j_call: TRBJ2-7; cdr3_nt: TGTGCCAGCAGCCTTTACAGCGCCGAGCAGTACTTC; cdr3_aa: CASSLYSAEQYF
v_call: TRBV9; d_call: .; clone_size: .; j_call: TRBJ1-4; cdr3_nt: TGTGCCAGCAGCGTAGAAGGGGAACAGGGAAATGAAAAACTGTTTTTT; cdr3_aa: CASSVEGEQGNEKLFF
v_call: TRBV28; d_call: .; clone_size: few; j_call: TRBJ1-1; cdr3_nt: TGTGCCAGCAGTTCAGATCCCTACCAGGGGCGCAACACTGAAGCTTTCTTT; cdr3_aa: CASSSDPYQGRNTEAFF
v_call: TRBV6-7; d_call: .; clone_size: .; j_call: TRBJ2-1; cdr3_nt: TGTGCCAGTAACAACAATGAGCAGTTCTTC; cdr3_aa: CASNNNEQFF
v_call: TRBV15; d_call: TRBD1; clone_size: few; j_call: TRBJ2-5; cdr3_nt: TGTGCCACCAGCAGGGACAGGGTCCAAGAGACCCAGTACTTC; cdr3_aa: CATSRDRVQETQYF
v_call: TRBV12-3/TRBV12-4; d_call: .; clone_size: few; j_call: TRBJ1-2; cdr3_nt: TGTGCCAGCAGCCTCCCAGGGTTTAGTGGCTACACCTTC; cdr3_aa: CASSLPGFSGYTF
v_call: TRBV29-1; d_call: TRBD1; clone_size: few; j_call: TRBJ2-1; cdr3_nt: TGCAGCGTTGACCGGGACAGGGGGAATGAGCAGTTCTTC; cdr3_aa: CSVDRDRGNEQFF
v_call: TRBV28; d_call: .; clone_size: few; j_call: TRBJ2-6; cdr3_nt: TGTGCCAGCAGTCGAGTCCAAGGTGGGGCCAACGTCCTGACTTTC; cdr3_aa: CASSRVQGGANVLTF
v_call: TRBV7-2; d_call: .; clone_size: .; j_call: TRBJ2-3; cdr3_nt: TGTGCCACCGAACAGTGGGAGCTCACAGATACGCAGTATTTT; cdr3_aa: CATEQWELTDTQYF
v_call: TRBV10-3; d_call: .; clone_size: few; j_call: TRBJ2-5; cdr3_nt: TGTGCCATCAGTGATTGGGGGGAGTCGGGAGAGACCCAGTACTTC; cdr3_aa: CAISDWGESGETQYF
v_call: TRBV12-3/TRBV12-4; d_call: .; clone_size: few; j_call: TRBJ2-7; cdr3_nt: TGTGCCAGCAGTTTATCCCGACAGCACTCCTACGAGCAGTACTTC; cdr3_aa: CASSLSRQHSYEQYF
v_call: TRBV7-9; d_call: .; clone_size: few; j_call: TRBJ1-5; cdr3_nt: TGTGCCAGCAGTCGGGGAACTGGACAGCCCCAGCATTTT; cdr3_aa: CASSRGTGQPQHF
v_call: TRBV10-3; d_call: .; clone_size: few; j_call: TRBJ2-7; cdr3_nt: TGTGCCATATCCCCGGGACATTTATACGAGCAGTACTTC; cdr3_aa: CAISPGHLYEQYF
v_call: TRBV5-1; d_call: .; clone_size: many; j_call: TRBJ2-7; cdr3_nt: TGCGCCAGCTCCCCGGGAGTGGGAGGTTCCTACGAGCAGTACTTC; cdr3_aa: CASSPGVGGSYEQYF
v_call: TRBV29-1; d_call: TRBD1; clone_size: few; j_call: TRBJ2-3; cdr3_nt: TGCAGCGTTGGCCCCGTCAGCACAGGGGGCGATACGCAGTATTTT; cdr3_aa: CSVGPVSTGGDTQYF
v_call: TRBV20-1; d_call: TRBD1; clone_size: few; j_call: TRBJ2-7; cdr3_nt: TGCAGTGCTAGACCGAAAACAGGGGTACTTCCCTACGAGCAGTACTTC; cdr3_aa: CSARPKTGVLPYEQYF
v_call: TRBV7-7; d_call: TRBD1; clone_size: few; j_call: TRBJ2-5; cdr3_nt: TGTGCTAGCAGCGACCGGGGACAGCAAGAGACCCAGTACTTC; cdr3_aa: CASSDRGQQETQYF